Listed below are T cell receptor beta chains from one sample, sequenced in a study of Graves' ophthalmopathy and Graves' hyperthyroidism. TCRdb recomputed calls from the multiplex PCR reads with MiXCR, one row per CDR3 protein. The sample lists 560,000 or so distinct CDR3 sequences; roughly 39% were seen once. The specimen sequenced was peripheral blood or thyroid tissue (not recorded which). These receptors were collected from an adult man with Graves' hyperthyroidism. Both conserved end residues are part of each CDR3. The D gene is left open where the match is weak. For some rows the clone size is stated as once, few or many, or as a class when expanded; others skip it.

>TRBD1|TRBV7-8|few|TRBJ1-2
TGTGCCAGCAGCCGAACGACTCAGGGGGCGGATGGCTACACCTTC
CASSRTTQGADGYTF
>TRBD2|TRBV7-9|many|TRBJ2-7
TGTGCCAGCAGCTTAGGACTAGCGGGAGTAAACGAGCAGTACTTC
CASSLGLAGVNEQYF
>TRBD1|TRBV25-1|NA|TRBJ2-7
TGTGCCAGCAGTGCTAGCCGGGACAGGGGGTACGAGCAGTACTTC
CASSASRDRGYEQYF
>NA|TRBV25-1|many|TRBJ2-7
TGTGCCAGCAGTGATCGAACAGGGAGGTACGAGCAGTACTTC
CASSDRTGRYEQYF
>NA|TRBV24-1|once|TRBJ2-5
TGTGCCACCAGTGTTGGGGTTGACGGGGAGACCCAGTACTTC
CATSVGVDGETQYF
>TRBD2|TRBV7-9|many|TRBJ2-7
TGTGCCAGCAGCTCGGGACTAGCGGGGGATTACGAGCAGTACTTC
CASSSGLAGDYEQYF
>NA|TRBV5-4|many|TRBJ1-4
TGTGCCAGCAGCGTCCGGGACAATAATGAAAAACTGTTTTTT
CASSVRDNNEKLFF
>NA|TRBV3-1|many|TRBJ2-7
TGTGCCAGCAGCCCGACTACCCGCTACGAGCAGTACTTC
CASSPTTRYEQYF
>TRBD1|TRBV9|NA|TRBJ2-7
TGTGCCAGCAGTCACCTCCAGGGACAGGGTAACTACGAGCAGTACTTC
CASSHLQGQGNYEQYF
>TRBD2|TRBV10-3|NA|TRBJ2-5
TGTGCCATCAGGACCGGACTAGCGGGGCAAGAGACCCAGTACTTC
CAIRTGLAGQETQYF
>NA|TRBV29-1|many|TRBJ2-5
TGCAGCTCATCCGGGGCGGATTGGGAGACCCAGTACTTC
CSSSGADWETQYF
>NA|TRBV14|few|TRBJ2-1
TGTGCCAGCAGCCAGCGGGGAACATACAATGAGCAGTTCTTC
CASSQRGTYNEQFF
>NA|TRBV27|NA|TRBJ1-1
TGTGCCAGCAGTTCGTCAGGGACGATTGGAACTGAAGCTTTCTTT
CASSSSGTIGTEAFF
>TRBD1|TRBV6-6|NA|TRBJ1-5
TGTGCCAGCAGTTACTCGACAGGGAATCAGCCCCAGCATTTT
CASSYSTGNQPQHF
>TRBD1|TRBV11-1|many|TRBJ2-7
TGTGCCAGCAGCTCCCGGGACAGGGGGCGCTACGAGCAGTACTTC
CASSSRDRGRYEQYF
>TRBD1|TRBV7-9|NA|TRBJ1-4
TGTGCCAGCAGCTTCCGGGACAGGGGGAAACTGTTTTTT
CASSFRDRGKLFF
>NA|TRBV19|many|TRBJ1-5
TGTGCCAGTCGGTGGGGCGCTGGCGGTCAGCCCCAGCATTTT
CASRWGAGGQPQHF
>NA|TRBV7-8|many|TRBJ2-7
TGTGCCAGCAGCAACCTGGGGGAGCAGTACTTC
CASSNLGEQYF
>NA|TRBV2|NA|TRBJ1-1
TGTGCCAGCAGTGTCAGGTCGAACACTGAAGCTCTCTTT
CASSVRSNTEALF
>NA|TRBV10-3|NA|TRBJ1-1
TGTGCCATCAGTTACTCGAGAGGGAACACTGAAGCTTTCTTT
CAISYSRGNTEAFF
>NA|TRBV12-3/TRBV12-4|many|TRBJ1-1
TGTGCCAGCAGTTTAGATATCAGGGAAACTGAAGCTTTCTTT
CASSLDIRETEAFF